What follows are 2 T cell receptor beta chains derived from one specimen sequenced in a study of T cells in Graves' hyperthyroidism and ophthalmopathy. TCR beta CDR3 region amplification was performed from RNA transcripts. Carried out on the TCR CDR3, a first-round RT-PCR used the HTBI primer set. TCRdb ran MiXCR on the multiplex PCR reads and lists one entry per CDR3 protein. The sample consists of some 770,000 distinct CDR3 sequences, about 17% of them appearing once. The source material was blood. The source is a young man with Graves' hyperthyroidism.

The chain has TRBV6-1 and TRBJ2-2; 14 nucleotides align to TRBD2. CDR1 and CDR2 from the germline V gene are MNHNS and SASEGT. The CDR3 covers 18 residues. V was pared by 6 bases and J by 0 bases, with 6 bases of the junction left unmatched. The CDR3 protein is CASSFPGLAGANTGELFF. CDR3 bases: TGTGCCAGCAGCTTCCCGGGACTAGCGGGAGCGAACACCGGGGAGCTGTTTTTT.

Ten or more counts support this clonotype. The rearrangement links TRBV27 to TRBJ2-7; 8 bases fit TRBD1. The CDR3 has 13 residues. The germline gives CDR1 MNHEY, CDR2 SMNVEV (reference sequence). Germline trimming cut 2 bases from V and 7 bases from J; bases unmatched to any gene: 4. As DNA, the CDR3 is TGTGCCAGCAGTTTACAGGGGGCGCGGGAGCAGTACTTC. Residues: CASSLQGAREQYF.